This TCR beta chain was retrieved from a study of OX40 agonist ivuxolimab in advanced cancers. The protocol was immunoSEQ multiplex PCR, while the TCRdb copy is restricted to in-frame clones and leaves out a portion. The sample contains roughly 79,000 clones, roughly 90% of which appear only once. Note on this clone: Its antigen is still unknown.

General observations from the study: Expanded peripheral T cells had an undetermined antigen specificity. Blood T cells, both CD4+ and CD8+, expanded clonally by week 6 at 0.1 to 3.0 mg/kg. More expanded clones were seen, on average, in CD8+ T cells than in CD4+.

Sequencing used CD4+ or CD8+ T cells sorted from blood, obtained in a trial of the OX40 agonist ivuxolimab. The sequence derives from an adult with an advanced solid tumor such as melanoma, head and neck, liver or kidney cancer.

The CDR3 region is CASSITGGADTQYF. The CDR3 DNA follows: TGTGCCAGTAGTATCACAGGGGGGGCAGATACGCAGTATTTT. The chain links TRBV19 to TRBJ2-3; weak D call: TRBD1 (8 bases). Deletions cut 3 bases from V and 4 bases from J, with 11 bases between. This CDR3 is built from 14 residues. Germline assignment: CDR1 LNHDA and CDR2 SQIVND (reference sequence). Full variable domain (missing parts from reference TRBV19 and TRBJ2-3): DGGITQSPKYLFRKEGQNVTLSCEQNLNHDAMYWYRQDPGQGLRLIYYSQIVNDFQKGDIAEGYSVSREKKESFPLTVTSAQKNPTAFYLCASSITGGADTQYFGPGTRLTVL.